The rows below give T cell receptor beta chains drawn from one sample of a study of response to subunit inactivated influenza vaccine. Via MiXCR, TCRdb re-called the RT-PCR reads, giving one row per CDR3 protein. The profile shows about 620,000 distinct CDR3 sequences, approximately 10% of them singletons. These records were also assigned to another study, of T cells expressing NK-cell markers.

This sample comprised PBMCs from blood, obtained on the day of vaccination. The origin of the receptors is a man in his forties or fifties who received an inactivated influenza vaccine. Each CDR3 is given without its conserved first and last residue.

j_call	v_call	cdr3_aa
TRBJ1-4	TRBV25-1	ASSWSAPGEKLF
TRBJ2-7	TRBV24-1	ATSDPTGYEQY
TRBJ2-4	TRBV30	AWSVPGQTFGSIQY
TRBJ2-2	TRBV7-9	ASSLGSLFAGELF
TRBJ2-4	TRBV6-2/TRBV6-3	ASSETGTSRAKNIQY
TRBJ1-2	TRBV12-3/TRBV12-4	ASRTTNGYT
TRBJ2-1	TRBV28	ASHVVGYEQF
TRBJ2-7	TRBV4-1	ASSQGISYEQY
TRBJ2-1	TRBV27	ASSYGGYNEQF
TRBJ2-3	TRBV12-3/TRBV12-4	ASSFRVWGTSTDTQY
TRBJ2-7	TRBV6-2/TRBV6-3	ASSYRAGHYEQY
TRBJ1-1	TRBV20-1	SARDWGGEAF
TRBJ2-7	TRBV28	ASSLSPLSYEQY
TRBJ1-1	TRBV5-1	ASSPDGREAF
TRBJ2-3	TRBV5-6	ASSPEVLEGTDTQY
TRBJ2-1	TRBV24-1	ATSDPSGGNHNEQF
TRBJ2-7	TRBV10-3	AISESSGEDNEQY
TRBJ2-5	TRBV18	ASSPSRPTQETQY
TRBJ1-6	TRBV7-8	ASSISGTGNSPLH
TRBJ1-2	TRBV27	ATSRTGNGYT
TRBJ1-1	TRBV6-6	ASSTQMNTEAF
TRBJ1-1	TRBV24-1	ATHDGVGYRMNTEAF
TRBJ2-7	TRBV5-1	ASSNGQGSWAEQY
TRBJ2-6	TRBV11-1	ASTRLPGQMSGANVLT
TRBJ2-3	TRBV5-1	ASSLSSSGGPGDTQY
TRBJ2-7	TRBV7-9	ASSLNRGFYEQY
TRBJ2-5	TRBV27	ASSLTSLGGQETQY
TRBJ1-5	TRBV12-3/TRBV12-4	ASTSGNQPQH
TRBJ2-5	TRBV24-1	ATSDGQVFQETQY
TRBJ2-3	TRBV5-1	ASSLGRGGAFGDTQY
TRBJ1-5	TRBV6-2/TRBV6-3	ASSRVSGYQPQH
TRBJ1-1	TRBV27	ASSFDRLNTEAF
TRBJ2-3	TRBV28	ASSLPHLNTQY
TRBJ2-2	TRBV11-2	ASTPTVGFTGELF
TRBJ2-1	TRBV6-1	ASSEVVGANEQF
TRBJ2-3	TRBV14	ASSQVAGGYTDTQY
TRBJ1-4	TRBV12-3/TRBV12-4	ASSLQNNEKLF
TRBJ2-3	TRBV20-1	SARIPTGSSEDTQY
TRBJ2-7	TRBV12-3/TRBV12-4	ASSQTPFNVD
TRBJ2-1	TRBV27	ASSFGTRGTEQF